One and the same sample provided the 31 T cell receptor beta chains below, sequenced in a study of blood T cell repertoires in COVID-19. The method was immunoSEQ multiplex PCR; TCRdb's version includes in-frame clones alone and lacks a portion of them. The sample yields 150,000 to 200,000 clones, roughly 85% seen once. The sample taken for sequencing was peripheral blood. These receptors all stem from a man in his fifties or sixties with active or convalescent COVID-19.

This sequence joins TRBV6-5 and TRBJ1-4; perhaps TRBD1 as D (6 bases). This CDR3 comprises 14 residues. The germline V and J ends were trimmed by 7 bases and 0 bases, with 9 bases remaining between them. Germline lookup yields CDR1 MNHEY and CDR2 SVGAGI. CDR3 bases: TGTGCCAGCAAGACAGGACCAACTAATGAAAAACTGTTTTTT. Its translation is CASKTGPTNEKLFF.

V and J are TRBV18 and TRBJ1-4; 8 nucleotides match TRBD1. The CDR3 has 15 residues. Germline lookup yields CDR1 KGHSH and CDR2 LQKENI. Germline trimming cut 4 bases from V and 10 bases from J; bases unmatched to any gene: 11. The CDR3 sequence is CASSLSTGELGKLFF. The CDR3 bases are TGTGCCAGCTCACTTTCGACAGGGGAATTGGGAAAACTGTTTTTT.

V and J are TRBV2 and TRBJ1-1; no definite D call. V was pared by 8 bases and J by 1 base, with 11 bases between. The length of the CDR3 is 13 residues. The V gene's germline CDR1 is SNHLY and CDR2 FYNNEI. CDR3 sequence reads: CASLIYANTEAFF. CDR3 bases: TGTGCCAGCTTGATCTACGCGAACACTGAAGCTTTCTTT.

The V gene is TRBV2, the J gene TRBJ1-5, with D uncertain. Germline V gives CDR1 SNHLY, CDR2 FYNNEI. V was clipped by 8 bases and J by 2 bases, with 19 bases between them. The CDR3 loop spans 16 amino acids. CDR3 region: CASRPGSALGNQPQHF. CDR3 nucleotides: TGTGCCAGCCGGCCCGGCAGCGCCCTGGGCAATCAGCCCCAGCATTTT.

The chain uses TRBV7-6 and TRBJ2-3, with TRBD1 as a possible D gene (5 bases). The CDR3 is 13 residues long. From germline, CDR1 is SGHVS and CDR2 FNYEAQ. V was clipped by 6 bases and J by 5 bases, with 12 bases between them. As DNA, the CDR3 is TGTGCCAGCAGTTCCAGGGCCCTAGATACGCAGTATTTT. Residues: CASSSRALDTQYF.

This clone was recorded a few times. Distinct nucleotide sequences in the sample also encode this CDR3. The chain uses TRBV27 and TRBJ2-5; a weak D match, TRBD1 (5 bases). Trimming took 8 bases from V and 0 from J, leaving 13 bases between them. CDR1 MNHEY and CDR2 SMNVEV come from the germline V gene (reference sequence). The CDR3 contains 14 residues. CDR3 in amino acids: CASRRQSYQETQYF. The CDR3 DNA reads TGTGCCAGCCGGAGACAGAGTTACCAAGAGACCCAGTACTTC.

V usage is TRBV3-1 (or the pseudogene TRBV3-2) and J usage is TRBJ2-7, with 13 bases identical to TRBD2. Germline V gene data show CDR1 as LGHDT and CDR2 as YNNKEL (reference sequence). The CDR3 totals 15 residues. The V and J ends lost 4 bases and 2 bases, in that order; junction bases with no gene match: 2. This CDR3 reads CASSLGTSGAYEQYF. Here the CDR3 DNA reads TGTGCCAGCAGCCTCGGGACTAGCGGGGCCTACGAGCAGTACTTC.

The V gene is TRBV7-9, the J gene TRBJ1-1; TRBD1 aligns across 7 bases. The CDR3 is 15 residues long. Looked up from germline, CDR1 is SEHNR and CDR2 is FQNEAQ (reference sequence). The V segment lost 5 bases and the J segment 4 bases; nucleotides outside the gene matches: 10. CDR3 nucleotide sequence: TGTGCCAGCAGCCCACAAGGGGGCGTAAGCACTGAAGCTTTCTTT. It is translated as CASSPQGGVSTEAFF.

The V call is TRBV12-3 or TRBV12-4, the J call TRBJ1-5; 7 positions match TRBD1. CDR3 length equals 13 residues. After removal of 5 bases from V and 6 bases from J, the junction contained 4 bases not matched to a gene. CDR3 amino acids: CASSLQGVQPQHF. The CDR3 region has the DNA TGTGCCAGCAGTCTGCAGGGGGTTCAGCCCCAGCATTTT.

This chain links TRBV5-6 with TRBJ1-2; D is unclear. V was trimmed by 1 base and J by 6 bases, leaving 7 bases between them. The CDR3 has 12 amino acids. Germline CDR1 is SGHDT and CDR2 is YYEEEE. The CDR3 spells CASSLSEHGYTF. CDR3 DNA: TGTGCCAGCAGCTTGTCGGAGCATGGCTACACCTTC. The entire variable domain, with the rest obtained from reference TRBV5-6 and TRBJ1-2, is as follows: DAGVTQSPTHLIKTRGQQVTLRCSPKSGHDTVSWYQQALGQGPQFIFQYYEEEERQRGNFPDRFSGHQFPNYSSELNVNALLLGDSALYLCASSLSEHGYTFGSGTRLTVV.

The CDR3 sequence is CASSPGESSNYGYTF. CDR3 nucleotides: TGCGCCAGCAGCCCGGGGGAGTCCTCCAACTATGGCTACACCTTC. This rearrangement joins TRBV5-1 to TRBJ1-2, with a tentative D call TRBD1 (5 bases). V lost 4 bases to trimming and J lost 2 bases, with 15 bases between them. The CDR3 is made up of 15 amino acids. Per the germline V gene, CDR1 is SGHRS and CDR2 is YFSETQ.

The chain has TRBV6-5 and TRBJ2-3; 8 nucleotides line up with TRBD1. Germline trimming cut 4 bases from V and 0 bases from J; bases unmatched to any gene: 6. Germline V CDR1 and CDR2: MNHEY, SVGAGI. The CDR3 totals 16 residues. The CDR3 sequence: CASSLGYRGSTDTQYF. CDR3 coding DNA: TGTGCCAGCAGTTTGGGATACAGGGGGAGCACAGATACGCAGTATTTT.

This chain uses TRBV21-1 with TRBJ2-1; the D call in the table, TRBD2, was not verified against the DNA. TRBV21-1 is classified as a pseudogene. CDR3 length equals 19 residues. The CDR3 DNA reads TGTGCCAGCAGCAAAGCGAGACTAGCGGGGGGGTATCGTTACAATGAGCAGTTCTTC. It codes for CASSKARLAGGYRYNEQFF.

This clone was observed a few times. The chain carries TRBV10-3 and TRBJ1-1, with 8 bases identical to TRBD1. The CDR3 sequence is 14 residues long. Per the germline V gene, CDR1 is ENHRY and CDR2 is SYGVKD. With 6 bases clipped from V and 4 bases from J, the junction kept 7 bases outside the gene matches. Written as DNA, the CDR3 is TGTGCCATCAGCACCCCAGGACAGGGCACTGAAGCTTTCTTT. Residues: CAISTPGQGTEAFF.

This chain links TRBV18 with TRBJ2-3; D is uncertain. Germline CDR1 and CDR2: KGHSH and LQKENI. The V end lost 3 bases, the J end lost 9 bases, and 13 bases lay between the germline ends. There are 13 residues in the CDR3. The DNA of the CDR3 is TGTGCCAGCTCACCCCCGAGCTCGGAGACGCAGTATTTT. Its translation: CASSPPSSETQYF.

The genes are TRBV5-1 and TRBJ1-1; D remains unclear. The CDR3 length is 14 residues. Trimming removed 0 bases from V and 3 bases from J, with 9 bases in between. Germline V gene sequence: CDR1 SGHRS, CDR2 YFSETQ. CDR3 loop: CASSLDPEDTEAFF. The CDR3 region has the DNA TGCGCCAGCAGCTTGGATCCGGAGGACACTGAAGCTTTCTTT.

The CDR3: CASSPQTVANYGYTF. The CDR3, as DNA: TGTGCCAGCAGCCCACAGACAGTAGCTAACTATGGCTACACCTTC. The chain is built from TRBV14 and TRBJ1-2, with D possibly being TRBD1 (5 bases). CDR1 is SGHDN and CDR2 is FVKESK in the germline V gene. V lost 4 bases and J 0 bases, leaving 12 bases between the germline ends. The CDR3 contains 15 residues.

This rearrangement joins TRBV30 to TRBJ2-5; 8 nucleotides line up with TRBD1. The CDR3 is 15 residues long. Germline CDR1 and CDR2: GTSNPN and SVGIG (reference sequence). Unmatched junction bases numbered 9, after V lost 2 bases and J lost 4 bases. CDR3 loop: CAWSYFPGQAETQYF. DNA of the CDR3: TGTGCCTGGAGTTATTTCCCGGGACAGGCAGAGACCCAGTACTTC.

This sequence joins TRBV27 and TRBJ1-1, with D unclear. Germline V CDR1 and CDR2: MNHEY, SMNVEV (reference sequence). The CDR3 loop spans 13 amino acids. Between the trimmed V and J ends, which lost 2 bases and 2 bases, there was a span of 6 bases. CDR3 region: CASSLNSNTEAFF. The CDR3 region has the DNA TGTGCCAGCAGTTTAAACAGTAACACTGAAGCTTTCTTT.

This chain links TRBV6-5 with TRBJ2-3; 9 positions match TRBD2. CDR1 is MNHEY and CDR2 is SVGAGI in the germline V gene. The junction had 6 bases not matched to a gene; V was cut back by 8 bases and J by 0 bases. This CDR3 is 15 amino acids long. The CDR3 reads CASFWLAGSTDTQYF. The CDR3 bases are TGTGCCAGCTTCTGGCTAGCGGGGAGCACAGATACGCAGTATTTT.

This rearrangement joins TRBV10-3 to TRBJ2-3, with 8 bases matching TRBD2. Germline loops: CDR1 ENHRY, CDR2 SYGVKD. The CDR3 is made up of 13 amino acids. Trimming removed 3 bases from V and 5 bases from J; junction bases left unmatched: 1. The CDR3 DNA follows: TGTGCCATCAGTGATGCGGGGGGAGATACGCAGTATTTT. Translation: CAISDAGGDTQYF.

The chain employs TRBV7-9 and TRBJ2-7; TRBD1 is a possible D gene (6 bases). Germline CDR1 reads SEHNR; CDR2 reads FQNEAQ (reference sequence). Deletions cut 6 bases from V and 1 base from J, with 13 bases between. The CDR3 extends over 14 amino acids. As DNA, the CDR3 is TGTGCCAGCAGTCCTAATACAGGGTCCTACGAGCAGTACTTC. It specifies CASSPNTGSYEQYF.

This chain joins TRBV10-1 and TRBJ2-3; D perhaps matches TRBD2 (5 bases). The CDR3 contains 14 residues. CDR1 and CDR2 (germline): WNHNN, SYGVQD (reference sequence). The V and J ends lost 3 bases and 4 bases respectively, with 11 bases between them. The CDR3 DNA is TGCGCCAGCAGTGAAATCGGGGATGCAGATACGCAGTATTTT. Its protein is CASSEIGDADTQYF.

This clone was counted between two and nine times. This chain connects TRBV11-1 to TRBJ2-1, with D maybe TRBD1 (6 bases). CDR1 and CDR2 from the germline V gene are SGHAT and FQDESV (reference sequence). The CDR3 covers 14 residues. V was pared by 1 base and J by 3 bases, with 7 bases between. The CDR3 DNA reads TGTGCCAGCAGCTTAGAGGACAGCTACAATGAGCAGTTCTTC. As protein: CASSLEDSYNEQFF.

This chain joins TRBV19 and TRBJ1-4; maybe TRBD1 (5 bases). Trimming left V 3 bases short and J 8 bases short, with 16 bases between. The V gene's germline CDR1 is LNHDA and CDR2 SQIVND (reference sequence). CDR3 length equals 15 residues. CDR3 sequence reads: CASSIQGAGGEKLFF. Here the CDR3 DNA reads TGTGCCAGTAGTATCCAGGGTGCGGGAGGGGAAAAACTGTTTTTT. The whole variable domain, filled in from reference TRBV19 and TRBJ1-4, reads DGGITQSPKYLFRKEGQNVTLSCEQNLNHDAMYWYRQDPGQGLRLIYYSQIVNDFQKGDIAEGYSVSREKKESFPLTVTSAQKNPTAFYLCASSIQGAGGEKLFFGSGTQLSVL.

DNA for the CDR3: TGTGCCAGCAGCCATGGACTAGCGGGGACTAGAGGCAATGAGCAGTTCTTC. Protein: CASSHGLAGTRGNEQFF. This sequence joins TRBV3-1 (or the pseudogene TRBV3-2) and TRBJ2-1; TRBD2 matches 12 bases. CDR1 is LGHDT and CDR2 is YNNKEL in the germline V gene (reference sequence). V shed 3 bases, J shed 6 bases, and the junction held 9 bases outside the gene matches. CDR3 length: 17 amino acids.

The chain uses TRBV18 and TRBJ1-2; tentatively, D is TRBD1 (5 bases). V lost 3 bases and J lost 0, with 11 bases in between. The germline gives CDR1 KGHSH, CDR2 LQKENI. The CDR3 has 15 amino acids. In DNA form, the CDR3 reads TGTGCCAGCTCACCTCAGGGCCCCACTAACTATGGCTACACCTTC. Amino acids: CASSPQGPTNYGYTF.

The rearrangement links TRBV18 to TRBJ1-6; the D gene is possibly TRBD1 (5 bases). CDR1 KGHSH and CDR2 LQKENI come from the germline V gene. CDR3 length equals 17 residues. V lost 3 bases and J 0 bases, leaving 12 bases between the germline ends. The CDR3 DNA sequence: TGTGCCAGCTCACCCTCACAGGAGAGCTCCTATAATTCACCCCTCCACTTT. The encoded protein is CASSPSQESSYNSPLHF.

The CDR3 DNA sequence: TGTGCCAGCAGTCGGGGACTAGCGGGGGGCGGCTCCTACAATGAGCAGTTCTTC. As protein: CASSRGLAGGGSYNEQFF. The chain couples TRBV2 to TRBJ2-1, with 15 bases lining up with TRBD2. Germline CDR1 and CDR2: SNHLY and FYNNEI. V shed 5 bases and J 0 bases; nucleotides not matched to a gene: 5. The CDR3 runs 18 residues.

Only one count was recorded for this clone. This chain's CDR3 is CASSQEGSYNSPLHF. In nucleotides, the CDR3 is TGTGCCAGCAGTCAGGAGGGGTCCTATAATTCACCCCTCCACTTT. The chain has TRBV2 and TRBJ1-6, with TRBD1 as a possible D gene (5 bases). The CDR3 is 15 residues long. V lost 5 bases and J lost 1, with 9 bases in between. Per germline, CDR1 SNHLY and CDR2 FYNNEI.

This chain connects TRBV12-3 or TRBV12-4 to TRBJ1-2, with 7 bases lining up with TRBD1. J gave up 8 bases and V 5 bases, and 8 bases lay outside the gene matches. The CDR3 contains 13 residues. CDR3 loop: CASSDPYRGGYTF. Written as DNA, the CDR3 is TGTGCCAGCAGTGACCCATACAGGGGCGGCTACACCTTC.